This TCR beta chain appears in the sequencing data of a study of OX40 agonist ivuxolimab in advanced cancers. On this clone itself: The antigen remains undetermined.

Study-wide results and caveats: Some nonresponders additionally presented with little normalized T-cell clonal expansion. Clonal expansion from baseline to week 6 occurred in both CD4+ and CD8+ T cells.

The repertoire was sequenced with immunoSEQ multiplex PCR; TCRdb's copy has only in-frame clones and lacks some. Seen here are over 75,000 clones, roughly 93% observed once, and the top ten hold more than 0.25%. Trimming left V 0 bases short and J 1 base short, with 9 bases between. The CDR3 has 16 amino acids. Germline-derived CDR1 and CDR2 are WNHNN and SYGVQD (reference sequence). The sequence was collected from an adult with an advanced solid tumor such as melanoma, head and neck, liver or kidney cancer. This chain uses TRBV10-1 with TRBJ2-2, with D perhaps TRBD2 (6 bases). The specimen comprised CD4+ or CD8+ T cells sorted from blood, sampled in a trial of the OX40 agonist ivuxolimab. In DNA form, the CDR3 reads TGCGCCAGCAGTGAGTCGAGGCGGGGGAACACCGGGGAGCTGTTTTTT. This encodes CASSESRRGNTGELFF.